The 3 T cell receptor beta chains below all came from one sample that was sequenced in a study of blood T cell repertoires in COVID-19. TCRdb keeps only in-frame clones here, not all; method: immunoSEQ multiplex PCR. The table includes roughly 360,000 clones, more than 75% detected once. Material for sequencing was PBMCs or T cells enriched from blood (not recorded which). All receptors come from a woman in her thirties with acute COVID-19.

The V and J genes are TRBV5-1 and TRBJ2-1; tentatively, D is TRBD2 (6 bases). The CDR3 contains 15 residues. Between the trimmed V and J ends, which lost 0 bases and 6 bases, there was a span of 13 bases. Germline CDR1 and CDR2: SGHRS and YFSETQ. As DNA, the CDR3 is TGCGCCAGCAGCTTGGAGGTGACTAGATTCAATGAGCAGTTCTTC. This gives the protein CASSLEVTRFNEQFF.

This chain joins TRBV29-1 and TRBJ2-5; TRBD1 matches at 8 bases. In germline, CDR1 is SQVTM, CDR2 ANQGSEA. The CDR3 is 16 residues long. The junction had 13 bases not matched to a gene; V was cut back by 4 bases and J by 3 bases. The CDR3: CSVGALRGQGKETQYF. CDR3 nucleotides: TGCAGCGTTGGGGCTCTGAGAGGACAGGGAAAAGAGACCCAGTACTTC.

The genes are TRBV19 and TRBJ1-2, with a tentative D call TRBD1 (6 bases). Germline values: CDR1 LNHDA, CDR2 SQIVND (reference sequence). Between the trimmed V and J ends, which lost 3 bases and 3 bases, there was a span of 14 bases. The CDR3 is 15 residues long. The CDR3 region is CASSIWDTSYYGYTF. CDR3 DNA sequence: TGTGCCAGTAGTATTTGGGACACCTCCTACTATGGCTACACCTTC.